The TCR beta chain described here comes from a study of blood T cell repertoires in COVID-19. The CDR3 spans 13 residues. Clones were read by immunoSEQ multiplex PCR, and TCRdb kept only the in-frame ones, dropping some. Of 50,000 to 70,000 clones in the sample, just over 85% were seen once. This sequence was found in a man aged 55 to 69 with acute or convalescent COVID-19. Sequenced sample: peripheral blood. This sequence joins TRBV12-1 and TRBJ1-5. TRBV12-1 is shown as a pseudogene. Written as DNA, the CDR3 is TGTGCCAGCAGCTCGTTACGCGGTCAGCCCCAGCATTTT. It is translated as CASSSLRGQPQHF.